Sequencing of this T cell receptor (beta chain) was carried out in a study of T cells in localized non-small cell lung cancer. General study findings and limits: A higher density of T cells in blood coincided with extended overall survival. Uninvolved neighboring lung showed the greatest T cell clonality, exceeding tumor. The study sequenced only one region of the tumor. As a result, intratumor heterogeneity could not be excluded and remains possible.

To note about this clone: Its antigen is unidentified.

The CDR3 consists of 15 residues. CDR1 is PRHDT, CDR2 FYEKMQ, per germline (reference sequence). Trimming stripped 4 bases from V and 4 bases from J, with 17 bases between. The assay was immunoSEQ multiplex PCR, and TCRdb's table has in-frame clones only and misses some. This table holds approximately 28,000 clones, approximately 85% found once. The specimen was peripheral blood mononuclear cells, collected before any cancer treatment. The chain couples TRBV13 to TRBJ2-7, with a possible D match to TRBD2 (6 bases). This clonotype was obtained from a woman between 35 and 70 years old with stage III lung adenocarcinoma. CDR3 in amino acids: CASSSYRRREYEQYF. The CDR3 DNA is TGTGCCAGCAGCTCTTACCGAAGACGGGAGTACGAGCAGTACTTC. Filled out from reference TRBV13 and TRBJ2-7, the complete variable domain reads AAGVIQSPRHLIKEKRETATLKCYPIPRHDTVYWYQQGPGQDPQFLISFYEKMQSDKGSIPDRFSAQQFSDYHSELNMSSLELGDSALYFCASSSYRRREYEQYFGPGTRLTVT.